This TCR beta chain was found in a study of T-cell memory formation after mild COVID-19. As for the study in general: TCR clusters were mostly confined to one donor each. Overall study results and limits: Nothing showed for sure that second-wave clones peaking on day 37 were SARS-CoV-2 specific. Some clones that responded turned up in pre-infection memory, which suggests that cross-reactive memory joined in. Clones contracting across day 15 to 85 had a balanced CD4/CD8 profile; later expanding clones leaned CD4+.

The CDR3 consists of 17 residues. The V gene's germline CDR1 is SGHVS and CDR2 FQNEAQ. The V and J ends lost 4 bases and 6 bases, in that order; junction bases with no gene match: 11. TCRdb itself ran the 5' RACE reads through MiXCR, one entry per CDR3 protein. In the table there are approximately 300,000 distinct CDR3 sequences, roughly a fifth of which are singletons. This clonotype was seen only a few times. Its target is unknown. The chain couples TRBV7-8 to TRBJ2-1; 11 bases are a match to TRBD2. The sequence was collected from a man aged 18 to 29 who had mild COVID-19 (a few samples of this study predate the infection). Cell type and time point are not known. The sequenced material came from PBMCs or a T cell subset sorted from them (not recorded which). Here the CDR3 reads CASSSKLAGEQSNEQFF. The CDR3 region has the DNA TGTGCCAGCAGCTCGAAACTAGCGGGGGAGCAAAGCAATGAGCAGTTCTTC.